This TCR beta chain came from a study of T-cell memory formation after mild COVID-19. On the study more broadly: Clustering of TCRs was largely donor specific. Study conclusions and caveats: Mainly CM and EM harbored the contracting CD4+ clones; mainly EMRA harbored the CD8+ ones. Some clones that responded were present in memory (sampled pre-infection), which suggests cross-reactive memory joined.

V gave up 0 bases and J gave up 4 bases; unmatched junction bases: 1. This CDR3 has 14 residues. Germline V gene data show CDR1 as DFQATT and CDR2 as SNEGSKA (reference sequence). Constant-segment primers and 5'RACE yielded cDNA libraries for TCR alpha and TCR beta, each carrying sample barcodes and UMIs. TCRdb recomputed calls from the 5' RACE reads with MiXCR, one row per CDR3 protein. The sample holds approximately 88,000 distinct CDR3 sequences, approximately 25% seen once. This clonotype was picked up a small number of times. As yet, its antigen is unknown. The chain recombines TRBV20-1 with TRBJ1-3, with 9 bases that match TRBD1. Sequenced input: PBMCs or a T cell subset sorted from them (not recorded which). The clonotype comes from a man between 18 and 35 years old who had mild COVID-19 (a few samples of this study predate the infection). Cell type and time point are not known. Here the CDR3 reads CSAREQGAGNTIYF. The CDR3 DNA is TGCAGTGCTAGAGAACAGGGGGCCGGAAACACCATATATTTT.